The text below deals with one T cell receptor beta chain. The data were obtained in a study of cytomegalovirus exposure and HLA in healthy donors. CDR1 is GTSNPN and CDR2 is SVGIG in the germline V gene (reference sequence). This CDR3 has 10 amino acids. The ends were cut back, 3 bases at V and 14 bases at J, with 8 bases in the middle. Researchers ran the PCR with 60 Vbeta and 13 Jbeta primers. This table comes from immunoSEQ multiplex PCR, and its TCRdb copy is limited to in-frame clones, with some not included. The table records hundreds of thousands of clones, approximately 78% of them present only once.

This TCR was recovered from a boy under 18 in good health and CMV-seronegative. The genes are TRBV30 and TRBJ1-6; unclear D gene. Sequencing was performed on PBMCs. The CDR3 spells CAWSARALHF. The CDR3 nucleotides read TGTGCCTGGAGCGCCCGGGCCCTCCACTTT.